This T cell receptor (beta chain) was captured by sequencing in a study of cytomegalovirus exposure and HLA in healthy donors. PCR used 60 Vbeta primers and 13 Jbeta primers. Assay used: immunoSEQ multiplex PCR; TCRdb lists only in-frame clones, some missing. The sample carries fewer than 200,000 clones, approximately 85% recorded once. The germline gives CDR1 LNHDA, CDR2 SQIVND (reference sequence). V shed 3 bases and J 1 base; nucleotides not matched to a gene: 6. CDR3 size: 17 residues. This sequence was found in a man between 18 and 29 years old in good health and CMV-seropositive. Material for sequencing was PBMCs. The chain carries TRBV19 and TRBJ2-3, with 11 bases lining up with TRBD2. The CDR3, as DNA: TGTGCCAGTAGTATCCTAGCGGGGGGCGGGGGCACAGATACGCAGTATTTT. It yields the protein CASSILAGGGGTDTQYF.